These T cell receptor beta chains were read from a single sample in a study of CD4 T cells in relation to SARS-CoV-2 and coronaviruses. Using immunoSEQ multiplex PCR, the repertoire was profiled, and TCRdb retains in-frame clones only, with some absent. This table holds roughly 31,000 clones, approximately 79% found once. Their antigens remain unidentified. Material for sequencing was CD4+ T cells from PBMCs, cultured in vitro. The receptors derive from a human donor in good health. The CDR3 runs from the conserved cysteine through the conserved F or W. A D gene is named only where the DNA matches it firmly. Some rows have no size entry. The others give once, few or many, or a class for an expanded clone.

clone size | J gene | V gene | D gene | CDR3 protein | CDR3 DNA
- | TRBJ2-2 | TRBV11-2 | - | CASSPQNRDGGPSRELFF | TGTGCCAGCAGCCCCCAAAACCGGGACGGTGGGCCGAGTCGGGAGCTGTTTTTT
- | TRBJ1-1 | TRBV9 | TRBD1 | CASSKGGGAGNTEAFF | TGTGCCAGCAGCAAAGGAGGGGGCGCGGGGAACACTGAAGCTTTCTTT
- | TRBJ2-4 | TRBV6-5 | TRBD1 | CASSTTGGAKNIQYF | TGTGCCAGCAGTACCACAGGGGGAGCCAAAAACATTCAGTACTTC
- | TRBJ2-3 | TRBV28 | - | CASKPGVTDTQYF | TGTGCCAGCAAGCCTGGGGTTACAGATACGCAGTATTTT
- | TRBJ1-5 | TRBV10-2 | - | CASSDFNQPQHF | TGCGCCAGCAGCGACTTCAATCAGCCCCAGCATTTT
- | TRBJ1-2 | TRBV7-2 | - | CASSFSLDEYGYTF | TGTGCCAGCAGCTTCAGCCTTGACGAGTATGGCTACACCTTC
- | TRBJ1-3 | TRBV2 | TRBD1 | CASSGQGRGNTIYF | TGTGCCAGCAGTGGACAGGGACGTGGAAACACCATATATTTT
- | TRBJ1-4 | TRBV30 | - | CACLGRPNNEKLFF | TGTGCCTGTTTGGGACGCCCTAATAATGAAAAACTGTTTTTT
few | TRBJ2-7 | TRBV28 | - | CASTMGTQYEQYF | TGTGCCAGCACCATGGGGACTCAATACGAGCAGTACTTC
- | TRBJ1-1 | TRBV11-2 | - | CASSLVGQGKNTEAFF | TGTGCCAGCAGCTTAGTCGGGCAGGGCAAGAACACTGAAGCTTTCTTT
- | TRBJ2-7 | TRBV7-2 | TRBD2 | CASSLGTSAYEQYF | TGTGCCAGCAGCTTAGGTACTAGCGCCTACGAGCAGTACTTC
- | TRBJ1-6 | TRBV9 | TRBD1 | CASSQLGTGGSPLHF | TGTGCCAGCAGTCAGCTTGGGACAGGGGGTTCACCCCTCCACTTT
- | TRBJ2-3 | TRBV24-1 | - | CATSDTGIGTQYF | TGTGCCACCAGTGATACGGGGATCGGTACGCAGTATTTT
- | TRBJ1-4 | TRBV19 | TRBD1 | CASTTTGTYEKLFF | TGTGCCAGTACCACGACAGGGACGTACGAAAAACTGTTTTTT
- | TRBJ2-5 | TRBV7-8 | TRBD1 | CASGPGTDQETQYF | TGTGCCAGCGGCCCCGGGACAGACCAAGAGACCCAGTACTTC
- | TRBJ2-1 | TRBV3-1/TRBV3-2 | TRBD2 | CASSPWVAGGQGEQFF | TGTGCCAGCAGTCCCTGGGTAGCGGGAGGTCAGGGTGAGCAGTTCTTC
- | TRBJ2-3 | TRBV5-1 | TRBD2 | CASSLEASGGSGDTQYF | TGCGCCAGCAGCTTGGAAGCTAGCGGGGGGAGCGGAGATACGCAGTATTTT
- | TRBJ1-6 | TRBV19 | - | CASSIEPFHESSYNSPLHF | TGTGCCAGTAGTATTGAGCCGTTCCATGAAAGCTCCTATAATTCACCCCTCCACTTT
- | TRBJ1-2 | TRBV4-3 | - | CASSQDHGGAANYGYTF | TGCGCCAGCAGCCAAGATCACGGAGGCGCCGCTAACTATGGCTACACCTTC
- | TRBJ2-7 | TRBV9 | - | CASSVSGAYEQYF | TGTGCCAGCAGCGTATCGGGTGCCTACGAGCAGTACTTC
once | TRBJ2-1 | TRBV5-1 | - | CASTNSLASAYNEQFF | TGCGCCAGCACCAACTCGCTGGCTAGCGCATACAATGAGCAGTTCTTC
- | TRBJ2-2 | TRBV6-2/TRBV6-3 | - | CASSWSAGELFF | TGTGCCAGCAGTTGGTCGGCCGGGGAGCTGTTTTTT
- | TRBJ1-3 | TRBV7-2 | - | CASSPPGENTIYF | TGTGCCAGCAGCCCCCCGGGGGAAAACACCATATATTTT
once | TRBJ2-5 | TRBV20-1 | - | CSPKGETQYF | TGCAGCCCTAAGGGAGAGACCCAGTACTTC
- | TRBJ2-2 | TRBV10-3 | - | CAIRGQTPNTGELFF | TGTGCCATCAGAGGACAAACCCCGAACACCGGGGAGCTGTTTTTT
- | TRBJ2-7 | TRBV5-6 | - | CASSLSGASYEQYF | TGTGCCAGCAGCTTATCGGGGGCCTCCTACGAGCAGTACTTC
- | TRBJ2-5 | TRBV3-1/TRBV3-2 | TRBD2 | CASSPGTSGGGETQYF | TGTGCCAGCAGCCCCGGGACTAGCGGGGGCGGTGAGACCCAGTACTTC
- | TRBJ2-7 | TRBV18 | TRBD2 | CASSPPSLAGRHEQYF | TGTGCCAGCTCACCACCGAGCCTAGCGGGTCGCCACGAGCAGTACTTC
- | TRBJ2-7 | TRBV5-8 | TRBD2 | CASSLAGRGVYEQYF | TGTGCCAGCAGCTTGGCCGGGCGGGGGGTTTACGAGCAGTACTTC
- | TRBJ2-7 | TRBV4-3 | - | CASSQGAGGASYEQYF | TGCGCCAGCAGCCAAGGGGCGGGCGGGGCTTCCTACGAGCAGTACTTC
- | TRBJ2-7 | TRBV16 | TRBD1 | CASSPDTGAYEQYF | TGTGCCAGCAGCCCCGACACAGGGGCCTACGAGCAGTACTTC
- | TRBJ2-5 | TRBV27 | - | CASSPIAVRGSQYF | TGTGCCAGCAGTCCGATAGCGGTCCGGGGGTCCCAGTACTTC
- | TRBJ2-6 | TRBV6-2/TRBV6-3 | TRBD1 | CASSSPGQGGSGANVLTF | TGTGCCAGCAGTTCTCCGGGACAGGGCGGCTCTGGGGCCAACGTCCTGACTTTC
- | TRBJ1-1 | TRBV7-2 | - | CASSFFGGGNTEAFF | TGTGCCAGCAGCTTTTTTGGAGGCGGGAACACTGAAGCTTTCTTT
- | TRBJ1-4 | TRBV4-2 | - | CASSQFEGEGEKLFF | TGTGCCAGCAGCCAATTTGAGGGGGAAGGCGAAAAACTGTTTTTT
- | TRBJ1-5 | TRBV4-3 | - | CASSQDRGSNQPQHF | TGCGCCAGCAGCCAAGATAGAGGAAGCAATCAGCCCCAGCATTTT
few | TRBJ2-1 | TRBV6-2/TRBV6-3 | TRBD2 | CASSYVSGRAYNEQFF | TGTGCCAGCAGTTACGTGAGCGGGAGGGCCTACAATGAGCAGTTCTTC
- | TRBJ1-2 | TRBV7-2 | TRBD1 | CASSQDRGWDGYTF | TGTGCCAGCAGCCAGGACAGGGGATGGGATGGCTACACCTTC
- | TRBJ2-3 | TRBV19 | TRBD1 | CASSLDRNTDTQYF | TGTGCCAGTTCCTTGGACAGGAACACAGATACGCAGTATTTT
- | TRBJ2-7 | TRBV7-9 | - | CASSLVWSYEQYF | TGTGCCAGCAGCTTAGTGTGGTCCTACGAGCAGTACTTC
- | TRBJ2-2 | TRBV5-1 | TRBD1 | CASSSGQGITGELFF | TGCGCCAGCAGCTCTGGACAGGGGATAACCGGGGAGCTGTTTTTT
- | TRBJ2-6 | TRBV7-3 | - | CASSPGAGANVLTF | TGTGCCAGCAGCCCAGGGGCTGGGGCCAACGTCCTGACTTTC
few | TRBJ1-6 | TRBV6-5 | TRBD1 | CASSSGTEGDSPLHF | TGTGCCAGCAGTTCAGGGACAGAAGGGGATTCACCCCTCCACTTT
- | TRBJ2-2 | TRBV9 | - | CASSVDGTSNTGELFF | TGTGCCAGCAGCGTAGATGGGACAAGCAACACCGGGGAGCTGTTTTTT
few | TRBJ1-2 | TRBV5-4 | - | CASSLDNGVNYGYTF | TGTGCCAGCAGCTTGGATAACGGGGTAAACTATGGCTACACCTTC
- | TRBJ2-5 | TRBV6-2/TRBV6-3 | TRBD1 | CASSWTGGETQYF | TGTGCCAGCAGTTGGACAGGGGGAGAGACCCAGTACTTC
- | TRBJ2-1 | TRBV2 | TRBD2 | CASSERLAGKNEQFF | TGTGCCAGCAGTGAAAGGTTAGCGGGAAAAAATGAGCAGTTCTTC